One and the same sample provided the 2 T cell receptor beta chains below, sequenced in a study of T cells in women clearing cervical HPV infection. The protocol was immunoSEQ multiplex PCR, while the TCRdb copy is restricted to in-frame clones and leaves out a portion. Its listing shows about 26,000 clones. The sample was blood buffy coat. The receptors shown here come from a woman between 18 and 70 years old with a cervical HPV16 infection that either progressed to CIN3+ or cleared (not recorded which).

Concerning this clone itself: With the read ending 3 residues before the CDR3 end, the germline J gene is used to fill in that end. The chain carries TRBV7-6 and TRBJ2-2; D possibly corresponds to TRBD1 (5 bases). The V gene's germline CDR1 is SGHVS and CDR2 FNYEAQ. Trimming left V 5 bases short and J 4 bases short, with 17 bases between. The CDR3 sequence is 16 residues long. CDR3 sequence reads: CASSDMTEIGTGELFF. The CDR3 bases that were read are TGTGCCAGCAGCGACATGACAGAGATCGGCACCGGGGAG.

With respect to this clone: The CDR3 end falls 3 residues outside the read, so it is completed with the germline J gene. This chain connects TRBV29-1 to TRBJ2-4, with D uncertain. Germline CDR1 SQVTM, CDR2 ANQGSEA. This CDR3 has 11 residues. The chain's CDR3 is CSVVDPYGQYF. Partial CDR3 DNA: TGCAGCGTTGTAGATCCCTATGGT.